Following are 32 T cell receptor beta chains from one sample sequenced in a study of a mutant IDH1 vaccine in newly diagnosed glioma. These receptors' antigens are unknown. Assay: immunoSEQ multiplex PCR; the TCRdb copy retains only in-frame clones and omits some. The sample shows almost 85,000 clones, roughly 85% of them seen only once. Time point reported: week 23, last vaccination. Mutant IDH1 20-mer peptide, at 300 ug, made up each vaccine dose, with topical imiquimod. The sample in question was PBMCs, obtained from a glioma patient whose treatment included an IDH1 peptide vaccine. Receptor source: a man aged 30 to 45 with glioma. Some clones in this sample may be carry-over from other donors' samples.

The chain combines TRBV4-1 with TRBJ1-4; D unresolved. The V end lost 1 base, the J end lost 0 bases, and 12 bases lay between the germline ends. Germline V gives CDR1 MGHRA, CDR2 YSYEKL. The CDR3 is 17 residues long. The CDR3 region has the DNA TGCGCCAGCAGCCAAGTTATCATCGGCACAACTAATGAAAAACTGTTTTTT. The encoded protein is CASSQVIIGTTNEKLFF.

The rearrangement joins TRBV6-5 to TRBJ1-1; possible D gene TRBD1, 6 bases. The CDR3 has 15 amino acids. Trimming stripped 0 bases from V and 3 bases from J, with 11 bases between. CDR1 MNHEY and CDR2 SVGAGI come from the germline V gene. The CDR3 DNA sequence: TGTGCCAGCAGTTACTCCGCAGGGGCGCACACTGAAGCTTTCTTT. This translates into CASSYSAGAHTEAFF.

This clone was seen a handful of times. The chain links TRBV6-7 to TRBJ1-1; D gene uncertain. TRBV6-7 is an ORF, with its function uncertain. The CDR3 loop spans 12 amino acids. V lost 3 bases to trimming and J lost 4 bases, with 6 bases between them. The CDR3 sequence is CASSYSVTEAFF. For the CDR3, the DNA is TGTGCCAGCAGTTATTCGGTCACTGAAGCTTTCTTT.

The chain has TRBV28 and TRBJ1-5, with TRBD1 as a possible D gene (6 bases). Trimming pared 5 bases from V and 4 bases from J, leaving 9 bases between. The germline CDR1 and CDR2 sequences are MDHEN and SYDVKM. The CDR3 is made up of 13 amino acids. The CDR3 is CASSRTVNQPQHF. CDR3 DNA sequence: TGTGCCAGCAGTCGGACAGTAAATCAGCCCCAGCATTTT.

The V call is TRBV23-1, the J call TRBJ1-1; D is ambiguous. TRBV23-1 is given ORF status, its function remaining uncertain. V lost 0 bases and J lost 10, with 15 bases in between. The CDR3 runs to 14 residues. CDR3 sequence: CASSQSRHDQSAFF. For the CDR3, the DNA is TGCGCCAGCAGTCAATCCAGGCACGATCAGTCAGCTTTCTTT.

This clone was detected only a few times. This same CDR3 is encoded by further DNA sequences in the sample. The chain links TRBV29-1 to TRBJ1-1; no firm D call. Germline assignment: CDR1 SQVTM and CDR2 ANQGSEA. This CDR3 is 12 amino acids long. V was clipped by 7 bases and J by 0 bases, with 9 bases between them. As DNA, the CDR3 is TGCAGCGGCAGACGGATGAACACTGAAGCTTTCTTT. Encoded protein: CSGRRMNTEAFF.

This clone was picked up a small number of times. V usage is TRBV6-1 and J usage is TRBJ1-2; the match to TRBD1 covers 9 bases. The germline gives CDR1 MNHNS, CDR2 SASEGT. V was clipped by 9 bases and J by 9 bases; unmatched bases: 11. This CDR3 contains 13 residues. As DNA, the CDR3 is TGTGCCAGTGCCCTGGACAGGGGAGGACGCTACACCTTC. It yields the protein CASALDRGGRYTF.

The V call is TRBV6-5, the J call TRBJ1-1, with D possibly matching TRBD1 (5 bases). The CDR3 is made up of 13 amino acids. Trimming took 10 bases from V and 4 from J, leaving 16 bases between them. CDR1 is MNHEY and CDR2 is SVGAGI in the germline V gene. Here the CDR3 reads CATAWSQGTEAFF. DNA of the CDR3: TGTGCCACCGCCTGGAGTCAGGGCACTGAAGCTTTCTTT.

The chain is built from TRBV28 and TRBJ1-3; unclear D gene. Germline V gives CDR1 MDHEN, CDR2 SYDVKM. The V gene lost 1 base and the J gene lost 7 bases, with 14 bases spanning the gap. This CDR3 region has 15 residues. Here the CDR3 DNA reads TGTGCCAGCAGTTTATTCATGACGAGGGAGAACACCATATATTTT. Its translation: CASSLFMTRENTIYF.

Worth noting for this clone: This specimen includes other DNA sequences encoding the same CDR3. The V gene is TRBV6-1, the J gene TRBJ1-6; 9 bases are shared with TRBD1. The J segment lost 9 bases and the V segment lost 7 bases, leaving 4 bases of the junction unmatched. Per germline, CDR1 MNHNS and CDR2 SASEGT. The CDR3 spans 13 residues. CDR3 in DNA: TGTGCCAGCAAAACAGGGGGCGGTTCACCCCTCCACTTT. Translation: CASKTGGGSPLHF.

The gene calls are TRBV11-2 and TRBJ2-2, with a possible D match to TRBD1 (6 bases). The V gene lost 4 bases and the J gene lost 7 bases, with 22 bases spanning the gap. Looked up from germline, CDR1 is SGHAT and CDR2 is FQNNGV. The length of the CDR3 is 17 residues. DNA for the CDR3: TGTGCCAGCAGCTCCCCACTCCGACAGGTCGGGGTCGGGGAGCTGTTTTTT. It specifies CASSSPLRQVGVGELFF.

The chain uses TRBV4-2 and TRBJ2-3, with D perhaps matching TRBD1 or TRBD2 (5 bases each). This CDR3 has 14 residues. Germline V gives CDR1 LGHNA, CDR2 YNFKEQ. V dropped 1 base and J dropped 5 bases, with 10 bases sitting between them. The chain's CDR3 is CASSQGVGEDTQYF. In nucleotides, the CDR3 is TGTGCCAGCAGCCAAGGGGTGGGGGAAGATACGCAGTATTTT.

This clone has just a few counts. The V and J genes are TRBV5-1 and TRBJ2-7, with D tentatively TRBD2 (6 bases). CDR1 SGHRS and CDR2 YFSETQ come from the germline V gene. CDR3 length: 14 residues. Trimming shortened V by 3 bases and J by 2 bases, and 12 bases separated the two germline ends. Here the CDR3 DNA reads TGCGCCAGCAGCTCCGGGAGTCGGACCTACGAGCAGTACTTC. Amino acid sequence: CASSSGSRTYEQYF.

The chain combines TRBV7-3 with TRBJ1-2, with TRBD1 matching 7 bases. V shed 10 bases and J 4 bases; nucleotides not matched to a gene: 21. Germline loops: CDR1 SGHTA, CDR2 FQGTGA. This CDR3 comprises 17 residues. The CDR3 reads CATTPRGTVLYAYGYTF. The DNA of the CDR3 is TGTGCCACCACCCCTAGAGGGACAGTGTTGTATGCCTATGGCTACACCTTC.

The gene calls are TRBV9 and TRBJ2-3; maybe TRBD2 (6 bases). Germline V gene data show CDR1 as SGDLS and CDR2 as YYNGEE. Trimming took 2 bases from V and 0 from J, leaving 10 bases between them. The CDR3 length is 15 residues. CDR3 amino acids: CASSVSGLSTDTQYF. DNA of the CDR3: TGTGCCAGCAGCGTTAGCGGACTCAGCACAGATACGCAGTATTTT.

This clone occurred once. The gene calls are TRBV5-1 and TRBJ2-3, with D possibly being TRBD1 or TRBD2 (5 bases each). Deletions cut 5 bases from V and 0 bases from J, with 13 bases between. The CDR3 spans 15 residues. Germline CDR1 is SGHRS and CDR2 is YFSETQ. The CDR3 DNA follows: TGCGCCAGCAGGTCGGGGCGGGTTAGCACAGATACGCAGTATTTT. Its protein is CASRSGRVSTDTQYF.

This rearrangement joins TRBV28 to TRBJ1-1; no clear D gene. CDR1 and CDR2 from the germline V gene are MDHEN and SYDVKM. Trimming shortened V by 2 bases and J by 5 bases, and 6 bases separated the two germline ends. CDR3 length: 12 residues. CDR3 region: CASSLRGTEAFF. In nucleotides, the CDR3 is TGTGCCAGCAGTTTAAGAGGGACTGAAGCTTTCTTT.

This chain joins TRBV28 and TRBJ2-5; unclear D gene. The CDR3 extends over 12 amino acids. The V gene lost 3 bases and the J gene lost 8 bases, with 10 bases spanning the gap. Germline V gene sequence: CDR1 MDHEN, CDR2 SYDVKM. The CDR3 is CASSLAWYTQYF. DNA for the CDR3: TGTGCCAGCAGTTTGGCCTGGTATACCCAGTACTTC. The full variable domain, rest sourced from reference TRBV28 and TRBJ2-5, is DVKVTQSSRYLVKRTGEKVFLECVQDMDHENMFWYRQDPGLGLRLIYFSYDVKMKEKGDIPEGYSVSREKKERFSLILESASTNQTSMYLCASSLAWYTQYFGPGTRLLVL.

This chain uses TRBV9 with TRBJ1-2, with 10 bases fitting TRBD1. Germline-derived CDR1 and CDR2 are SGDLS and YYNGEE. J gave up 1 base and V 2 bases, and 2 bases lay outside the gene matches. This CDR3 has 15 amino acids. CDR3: CASSVRDRGNYGYTF. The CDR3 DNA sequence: TGTGCCAGCAGCGTCCGGGACAGGGGTAACTATGGCTACACCTTC.

CDR3 region: CASSYGAVKNEKLFF. DNA for the CDR3: TGTGCCAGCAGTTACGGGGCGGTTAAAAATGAAAAACTGTTTTTT. The rearrangement uses TRBV6-6 and TRBJ1-4; the D gene is possibly TRBD1 (5 bases). V shed 2 bases and J shed 5 bases, with 12 bases lying between them. Germline loops: CDR1 MNHNY, CDR2 SVGAGI (reference sequence). The CDR3 totals 15 residues.

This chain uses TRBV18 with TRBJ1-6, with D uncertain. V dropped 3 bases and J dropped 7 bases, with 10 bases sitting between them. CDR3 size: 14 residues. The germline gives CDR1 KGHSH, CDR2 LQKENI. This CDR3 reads CASSPDRVNSPLHF. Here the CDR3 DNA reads TGTGCCAGCTCACCTGACCGTGTGAATTCACCCCTCCACTTT.

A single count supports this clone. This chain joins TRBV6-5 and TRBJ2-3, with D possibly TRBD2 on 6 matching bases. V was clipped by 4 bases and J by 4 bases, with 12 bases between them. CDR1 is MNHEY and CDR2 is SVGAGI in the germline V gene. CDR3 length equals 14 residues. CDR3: CASSFGSLSDTQYF. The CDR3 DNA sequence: TGTGCCAGCAGTTTCGGGAGCCTTTCAGATACGCAGTATTTT.

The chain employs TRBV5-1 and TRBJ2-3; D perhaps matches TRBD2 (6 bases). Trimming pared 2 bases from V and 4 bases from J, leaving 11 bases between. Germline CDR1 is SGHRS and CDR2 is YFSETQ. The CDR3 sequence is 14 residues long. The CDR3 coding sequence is TGCGCCAGCAGCTTAGTTTCGGGGGCAGATACGCAGTATTTT. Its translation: CASSLVSGADTQYF.

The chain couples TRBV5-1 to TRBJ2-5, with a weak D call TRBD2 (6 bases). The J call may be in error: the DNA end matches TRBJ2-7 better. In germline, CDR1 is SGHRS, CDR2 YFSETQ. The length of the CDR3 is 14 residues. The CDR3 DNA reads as TGCGCCAGCAGCGTGGGACTGGGTTCCTACGAGCAGTACTTC. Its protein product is CASSVGLGSYEQYF.

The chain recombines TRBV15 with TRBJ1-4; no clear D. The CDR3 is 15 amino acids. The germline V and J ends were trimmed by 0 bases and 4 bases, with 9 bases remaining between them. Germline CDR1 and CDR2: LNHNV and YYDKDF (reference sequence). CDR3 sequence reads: CATSRDGQVNEKLFF. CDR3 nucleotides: TGTGCCACCAGCAGAGATGGGCAGGTTAATGAAAAACTGTTTTTT.

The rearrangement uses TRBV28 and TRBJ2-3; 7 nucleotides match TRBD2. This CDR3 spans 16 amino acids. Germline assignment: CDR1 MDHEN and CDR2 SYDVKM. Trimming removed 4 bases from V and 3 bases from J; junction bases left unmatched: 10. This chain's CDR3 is CASSSSAGYLTDTQYF. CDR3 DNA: TGTGCCAGCAGTTCCTCAGCGGGATACCTGACAGATACGCAGTATTTT.

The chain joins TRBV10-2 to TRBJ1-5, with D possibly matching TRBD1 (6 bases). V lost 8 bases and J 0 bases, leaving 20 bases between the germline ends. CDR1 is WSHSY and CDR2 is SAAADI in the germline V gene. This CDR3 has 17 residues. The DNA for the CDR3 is TGCGCCAGCGCGGGGGCCCCTCATCTTTATAGCAATCAGCCCCAGCATTTT. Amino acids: CASAGAPHLYSNQPQHF.

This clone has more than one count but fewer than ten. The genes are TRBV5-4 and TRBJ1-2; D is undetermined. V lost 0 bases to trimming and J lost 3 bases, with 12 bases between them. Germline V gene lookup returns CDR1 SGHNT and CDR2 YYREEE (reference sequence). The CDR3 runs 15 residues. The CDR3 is CASSLAFVRDYGYTF. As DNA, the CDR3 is TGTGCCAGCAGCTTGGCTTTCGTTAGGGACTATGGCTACACCTTC. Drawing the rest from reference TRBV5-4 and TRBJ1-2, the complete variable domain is ETGVTQSPTHLIKTRGQQVTLRCSSQSGHNTVSWYQQALGQGPQFIFQYYREEENGRGNFPPRFSGLQFPNYSSELNVNALELDDSALYLCASSLAFVRDYGYTFGSGTRLTVV.

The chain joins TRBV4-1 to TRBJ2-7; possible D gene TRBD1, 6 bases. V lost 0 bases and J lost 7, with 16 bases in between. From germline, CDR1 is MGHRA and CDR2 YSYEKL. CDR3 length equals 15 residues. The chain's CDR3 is CASSQDSGARGEQYF. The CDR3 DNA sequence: TGCGCCAGCAGCCAAGATTCAGGGGCACGTGGAGAGCAGTACTTC.

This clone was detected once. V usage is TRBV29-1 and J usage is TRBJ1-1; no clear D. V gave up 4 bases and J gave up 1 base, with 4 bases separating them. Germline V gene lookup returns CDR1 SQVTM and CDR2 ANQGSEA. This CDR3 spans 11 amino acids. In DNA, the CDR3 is TGCAGCGTTGTAAGGAACACTGAAGCTTTCTTT. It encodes CSVVRNTEAFF.

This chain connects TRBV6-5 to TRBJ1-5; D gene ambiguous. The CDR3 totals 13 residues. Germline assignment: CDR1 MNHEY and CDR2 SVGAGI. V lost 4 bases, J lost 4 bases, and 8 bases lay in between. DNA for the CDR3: TGTGCCAGCAGTTGGGGAGGGAATCAGCCCCAGCATTTT. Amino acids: CASSWGGNQPQHF.

The CDR3 protein is CASRYRGQETQYF. In DNA, the CDR3 is TGTGCCAGCAGGTACAGGGGGCAGGAGACCCAGTACTTC. This chain links TRBV6-6 with TRBJ2-5; 9 bases are a match to TRBD1. This CDR3 is 13 amino acids long. Looked up from germline, CDR1 is MNHNY and CDR2 is SVGAGI (reference sequence). The junction had 4 bases not matched to a gene; V was cut back by 6 bases and J by 5 bases.